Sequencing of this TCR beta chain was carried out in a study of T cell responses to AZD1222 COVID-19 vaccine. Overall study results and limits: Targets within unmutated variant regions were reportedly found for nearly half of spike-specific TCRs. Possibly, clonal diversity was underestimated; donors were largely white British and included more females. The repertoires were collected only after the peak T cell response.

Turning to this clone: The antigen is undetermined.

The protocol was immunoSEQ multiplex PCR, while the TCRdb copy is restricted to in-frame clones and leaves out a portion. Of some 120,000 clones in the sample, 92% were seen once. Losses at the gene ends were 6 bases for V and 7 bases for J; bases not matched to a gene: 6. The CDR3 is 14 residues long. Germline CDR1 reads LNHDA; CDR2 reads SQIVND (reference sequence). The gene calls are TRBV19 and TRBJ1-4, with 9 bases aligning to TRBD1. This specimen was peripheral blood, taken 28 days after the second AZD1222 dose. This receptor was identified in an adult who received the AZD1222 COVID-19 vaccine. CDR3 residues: CASRSTGGGEKLFF. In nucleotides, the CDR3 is TGTGCCAGTAGGTCGACAGGGGGAGGTGAAAAACTGTTTTTT. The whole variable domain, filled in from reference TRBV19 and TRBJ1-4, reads DGGITQSPKYLFRKEGQNVTLSCEQNLNHDAMYWYRQDPGQGLRLIYYSQIVNDFQKGDIAEGYSVSREKKESFPLTVTSAQKNPTAFYLCASRSTGGGEKLFFGSGTQLSVL.